The clone carrying this T cell receptor beta chain has at least ten counts. Its target is unknown. This specimen comes from a study of neurological immune-mediated disorders. Regarding the study as a whole: Multiple sclerosis was found to have the least TCR clonal expansion, below healthy controls, and HTLV-1-associated myelopathy the most.

The germline gives CDR1 SGHTA, CDR2 FQGNSA. Trimming removed 4 bases at V and 7 bases at J, with 14 bases between. CDR3 size: 14 residues. TCRdb analysed the 5' RACE reads with MiXCR anew, one entry per CDR3 protein. The table includes about 88,000 distinct CDR3 sequences, 3% to 4% detected once. The sequencing input was PBMCs. The chain couples TRBV7-2 to TRBJ2-1; D ambiguous. This TCR was recovered from a young woman with multiple sclerosis. The CDR3 protein is CASSSRVLRNEQFF. CDR3 nucleotide sequence: TGTGCCAGCAGCTCCCGAGTCTTAAGGAATGAGCAGTTCTTC. The whole variable domain, filled in from reference TRBV7-2 and TRBJ2-1, reads GAGVSQSPSNKVTEKGKDVELRCDPISGHTALYWYRQSLGQGLEFLIYFQGNSAPDKSGLPSDRFSAERTGGSVSTLTIQRTQQEDSAVYLCASSSRVLRNEQFFGPGTRLTVL.